This entry lists 31 T cell receptor beta chains sequenced from one sample in a study of post-analysis software for immune sequencing data (dated by TCRdb to 2013 to 2016). Here is what the overall study found, with its caveats: Significantly higher frequencies in patients than in controls were found for five or six TRBV segments, including TRBV5-6, TRBV5-1 and TRBV20-1.

The method behind the library was PCR. The sequencer was an Illumina HiSeq 2500. To reduce PCR and sequencing biases, unique molecular identifiers were built into the TCR beta cDNA libraries. The public reads were reanalyzed by TCRdb: fastp trimming at Q25, MiXCR alignment, in-frame beta chains only. Here each entry gathers all rows of one CDR3 protein and keeps the most common genes and DNA. The sample yields about 770,000 distinct CDR3 sequences; under 60% were counted once. Of the sample, over 4.5% falls within the top ten clones. Their antigens are not known. The sample comprised blood. The source is a girl aged 10-17 years with multiple sclerosis.

The rearrangement links TRBV12-3 or TRBV12-4 to TRBJ1-4; D perhaps matches TRBD1 (6 bases). The CDR3 runs 16 residues. The V gene lost 1 base and the J gene lost 1 base, with 10 bases spanning the gap. CDR3 loop: CASSLEGQRTNEKLFF. In nucleotides, the CDR3 is TGTGCCAGCAGTTTAGAAGGACAGCGAACTAATGAAAAACTGTTTTTT.

Only a few counts were recorded for this clonotype. V usage is TRBV11-2 and J usage is TRBJ2-7, with a possible D match to TRBD1 (6 bases). V was shortened by 2 bases and J by 0 bases, with 20 bases between the two germline ends. The CDR3 loop spans 18 amino acids. The germline gives CDR1 SGHAT, CDR2 FQNNGV. This CDR3 is CASSLKGNRVRDSYEQYF. CDR3 bases: TGTGCCAGCAGCTTAAAGGGCAACAGGGTAAGGGACTCCTACGAGCAGTACTTC. The whole variable domain, remainder taken from reference TRBV11-2 and TRBJ2-7, is EAGVAQSPRYKIIEKRQSVAFWCNPISGHATLYWYQQILGQGPKLLIQFQNNGVVDDSQLPKDRFSAERLKGVDSTLKIQPAKLEDSAVYLCASSLKGNRVRDSYEQYFGPGTRLTVT.

This chain links TRBV12-3 or TRBV12-4 with TRBJ2-7; the match to TRBD2 covers 9 bases. The CDR3 has 16 amino acids. The trim removed 5 bases at V and 0 bases at J, leaving 8 bases unmatched. CDR3 residues: CASSLRLAESSYEQYF. In nucleotides, the CDR3 is TGTGCCAGCAGTCTCCGACTAGCGGAAAGCTCCTACGAGCAGTACTTC.

The table lists this clonotype with a few counts. The chain is built from TRBV3-1 and TRBJ2-2; D may correspond to TRBD1 or TRBD2 (5 bases each). Trimming cost V 3 bases and J 1 base, with 6 bases left between them. Germline V gene sequence: CDR1 LGHDT, CDR2 YNNKEL (reference sequence). CDR3 length: 14 residues. Written as DNA, the CDR3 is TGTGCCAGCAGCCAGGGGGTGAACACCGGGGAGCTGTTTTTT. This gives the protein CASSQGVNTGELFF.

This clonotype turned up a few times. This chain joins TRBV20-1 and TRBJ2-1, with TRBD1 identical over 7 bases. Matching the DNA end better, TRBJ2-7 makes the J call doubtful. Looked up from germline, CDR1 is DFQATT and CDR2 is SNEGSKA (reference sequence). There are 15 residues in the CDR3. The CDR3 DNA follows: TGCAGTGCTGGCGCGCTAAGCAGGGGGTACAATGAGCAGTACTTC. As protein: CSAGALSRGYNEQYF.

The chain combines TRBV29-1 with TRBJ2-5; the D gene is possibly TRBD2 (6 bases). Trimming cost V 5 bases and J 2 bases, with 12 bases left between them. This CDR3 comprises 13 residues. From germline, CDR1 is SQVTM and CDR2 ANQGSEA. This CDR3 reads CSVSWGVQETQYF. CDR3 DNA sequence: TGCAGCGTTTCCTGGGGGGTTCAAGAGACCCAGTACTTC. Combining the CDR3 with reference TRBV29-1 and TRBJ2-5 gives the whole variable domain SAVISQKPSRDICQRGTSLTIQCQVDSQVTMMFWYRQQPGQSLTLIATANQGSEATYESGFVIDKFPISRPNLTFSTLTVSNMSPEDSSIYLCSVSWGVQETQYFGPGTRLLVL.

The chain has TRBV15 and TRBJ2-7; D gene ambiguous. Trimming stripped 6 bases from V and 3 bases from J, with 15 bases between. The germline V gene has CDR1 LNHNV and CDR2 YYDKDF (reference sequence). The CDR3 is 14 residues long. The CDR3 here is CATRSMGPSYEQYF. In DNA, the CDR3 is TGTGCCACCAGAAGTATGGGTCCTAGCTACGAGCAGTACTTC.

Regarding this clonotype: An end of the junction does not agree with germline; a read error may underlie this. The chain carries TRBV7-9 and TRBJ2-3; D ambiguous. Per the germline V gene, CDR1 is SEHNR and CDR2 is FQNEAQ (reference sequence). The length of the CDR3 is 15 residues. The CDR3, as DNA: TGTGCCAGCACCTTAGGGCTCCAGGCCGCAGATACGCAGTATTTT. It yields the protein CASTLGLQAADTQYF.

This clonotype was seen more than once but under ten times. V usage is TRBV7-9 and J usage is TRBJ2-5, with 7 bases fitting TRBD1. Germline V gene sequence: CDR1 SEHNR, CDR2 FQNEAQ (reference sequence). V gave up 5 bases and J gave up 2 bases; unmatched junction bases: 5. The CDR3 is made up of 14 amino acids. The CDR3 coding sequence is TGTGCCAGCAGCAACCGGGGACAGCAAGAGACCCAGTACTTC. This translates into CASSNRGQQETQYF.

The sample holds one count of this clonotype. The J gene is TRBJ1-5, the V gene TRBV6-6; tentatively, D is TRBD1 (6 bases). The CDR3 has 17 amino acids. Germline V gene data show CDR1 as MNHNY and CDR2 as SVGAGI (reference sequence). The V end was cut by 6 bases, the J end by 7 bases, with 25 bases between. The CDR3 region is CASSYTLLQGGAQPQHF. CDR3 coding DNA: TGTGCCAGCAGCTACACCCTCCTACAGGGAGGAGCACAGCCCCAGCATTTT.

This clonotype has a handful of counts. This chain joins TRBV29-1 and TRBJ2-5; 7 bases map to TRBD2. Germline assignment: CDR1 SQVTM and CDR2 ANQGSEA. J was trimmed by 5 bases and V by 4 bases; bases with no gene match: 7. The CDR3 spans 13 residues. This CDR3 is CSVGRAGGETQYF. The CDR3 DNA reads as TGCAGCGTTGGAAGGGCCGGGGGGGAGACCCAGTACTTC.

The chain is built from TRBV10-3 and TRBJ2-1; D is ambiguous. The V gene lost 0 bases and the J gene lost 0 bases, with 15 bases spanning the gap. This CDR3 has 18 residues. Germline CDR1 is ENHRY and CDR2 is SYGVKD. CDR3 in DNA: TGTGCCATCAGTGAGTCGAATTTAGGAGACCCCTCCTACAATGAGCAGTTCTTC. Protein product: CAISESNLGDPSYNEQFF.

The chain joins TRBV28 to TRBJ2-5; 7 positions match TRBD1. Trimming at V came to 5 bases and at J to 3 bases, leaving 6 bases not matched to a gene. The germline CDR1 and CDR2 sequences are MDHEN and SYDVKM. The CDR3 is 14 amino acids. The CDR3 sequence is CASSGDRVKETQYF. CDR3 coding DNA: TGTGCCAGCAGTGGAGACAGGGTGAAAGAGACCCAGTACTTC.

This clonotype was seen a handful of times. V usage is TRBV29-1 and J usage is TRBJ1-5; no firm D call. Germline V gene sequence: CDR1 SQVTM, CDR2 ANQGSEA. This CDR3 has 12 residues. Trimming left V 5 bases short and J 3 bases short, with 8 bases between. The CDR3 sequence is CSVQQYNQPQHF. CDR3 coding DNA: TGCAGCGTTCAACAGTACAATCAGCCCCAGCATTTT.

The chain links TRBV7-2 to TRBJ2-1, with 7 bases identical to TRBD2. The CDR3 is made up of 16 amino acids. Germline-derived CDR1 and CDR2 are SGHTA and FQGNSA. V shed 5 bases, J shed 4 bases, and the junction held 11 bases outside the gene matches. For the CDR3, the DNA is TGTGCCAGCAGCAGGGACCGAGGGACTACTTACAATGAGCAGTTCTTC. Translating gives CASSRDRGTTYNEQFF.

This clonotype was seen a few times. The chain links TRBV6-1 to TRBJ2-3, with D possibly matching TRBD1 (6 bases). Trimming left V 6 bases short and J 1 base short, with 23 bases between. This CDR3 spans 18 amino acids. Germline loops: CDR1 MNHNS, CDR2 SASEGT. CDR3 sequence reads: CASSSRSQGQGGTDTQYF. The DNA of the CDR3 is TGTGCCAGCAGCTCAAGATCTCAGGGGCAAGGGGGCACAGATACGCAGTATTTT.

The chain is built from TRBV6-2 or TRBV6-3 and TRBJ2-3, with TRBD2 identical over 13 bases. The CDR3 covers 16 residues. Germline assignment: CDR1 MNHEY and CDR2 SVGEGT. Trimming removed 5 bases from V and 5 bases from J; junction bases left unmatched: 7. The CDR3 is CASSQRLAGGLDTQYF. In DNA form, the CDR3 reads TGTGCCAGCAGTCAGCGACTAGCGGGAGGACTAGATACGCAGTATTTT.

The V call is TRBV20-1, the J call TRBJ2-7, with TRBD2 identical over 8 bases. Germline assignment: CDR1 DFQATT and CDR2 SNEGSKA (reference sequence). Losses at the gene ends were 1 base for V and 1 base for J; bases not matched to a gene: 6. The CDR3 covers 15 residues. The CDR3 DNA is TGCAGTGCTAGAGGGTATCTAGCGGGTTCCTACGAGCAGTACTTC. It specifies CSARGYLAGSYEQYF.

A few counts support this clonotype. The chain uses TRBV29-1 and TRBJ2-7, with D possibly TRBD1 on 6 matching bases. Germline V CDR1 and CDR2: SQVTM, ANQGSEA. V lost 6 bases and J 4 bases, leaving 13 bases between the germline ends. The CDR3 loop spans 12 amino acids. The CDR3 DNA follows: TGCAGCGTGCTAGGACAGTCATACGAGCAGTACTTC. Translation: CSVLGQSYEQYF.

This clonotype was observed many times. The chain combines TRBV7-2 with TRBJ2-5, with 7 bases lining up with TRBD2. The trim removed 2 bases at V and 2 bases at J, leaving 5 bases unmatched. Germline V gene data show CDR1 as SGHTA and CDR2 as FQGNSA. The CDR3 sequence is 15 residues long. The CDR3 region has the DNA TGTGCCAGCAGCTTATTGGGGAGGGGTCAAGAGACCCAGTACTTC. Its protein product is CASSLLGRGQETQYF.

J is TRBJ1-2 and V is TRBV5-1; D is possibly TRBD1 (5 bases). The CDR3 consists of 16 residues. Germline lookup yields CDR1 SGHRS and CDR2 YFSETQ. The germline V and J ends were trimmed by 3 bases and 1 base, with 16 bases remaining between them. Here the CDR3 DNA reads TGCGCCAGCAGCTCACCGACAGTTGGAAATAACTATGGCTACACCTTC. Translating gives CASSSPTVGNNYGYTF.

In its sample, this clonotype was seen a few times. The rearrangement joins TRBV4-1 to TRBJ2-5; D uncertain. The V end was cut by 7 bases, the J end by 1 base, with 16 bases between. The CDR3 length is 15 residues. In germline, CDR1 is MGHRA, CDR2 YSYEKL. CDR3 nucleotides: TGCGCCAGCACTCTTAACTCGGATAGCCAAGAGACCCAGTACTTC. It specifies CASTLNSDSQETQYF.

This clonotype was observed a handful of times. The rearrangement joins TRBV27 to TRBJ1-1; D unresolved. The CDR3 runs to 18 residues. The V end lost 5 bases, the J end lost 7 bases, and 29 bases lay between the germline ends. Germline V gene lookup returns CDR1 MNHEY and CDR2 SMNVEV (reference sequence). CDR3: CASSPLPLTVKERGEAFF. The CDR3 DNA reads as TGTGCCAGCAGTCCCCTCCCCCTTACGGTAAAGGAGCGAGGTGAAGCTTTCTTT.

The rearrangement uses TRBV12-3 or TRBV12-4 and TRBJ2-4; 7 bases align to TRBD1. V was pared by 5 bases and J by 3 bases, with 4 bases of the junction left unmatched. CDR3 size: 14 residues. CDR3: CASSNPGGKNIQYF. The CDR3 DNA follows: TGTGCCAGCAGTAACCCAGGGGGCAAAAACATTCAGTACTTC.

This clonotype came up a few times. This chain uses TRBV12-3 or TRBV12-4 with TRBJ2-7; D may match TRBD1 or TRBD2 (5 bases each). V lost 5 bases, J lost 1 base, and 15 bases lay in between. The CDR3 has 15 amino acids. CDR3: CASSRTGTGSYEQYF. In nucleotides, the CDR3 is TGTGCCAGCAGTCGTACCGGGACCGGGTCCTACGAGCAGTACTTC.

This chain links TRBV12-3 or TRBV12-4 with TRBJ2-5; TRBD2 aligns across 9 bases. CDR3 length: 15 amino acids. Trimming took 3 bases from V and 1 from J; bases not matched to a gene: 3. CDR3 amino acids: CASSFGGRAQETQYF. The CDR3, as DNA: TGTGCCAGCAGTTTCGGCGGGAGGGCCCAAGAGACCCAGTACTTC.

The sample holds one count of this clonotype. The CDR3 loop reads CASSENGGRSTDTQYF. The DNA for the CDR3 is TGTGCCAGCAGTGAGAACGGGGGCCGGAGCACAGATACGCAGTATTTT. The V gene is TRBV2, the J gene TRBJ2-3; the D gene could be TRBD1 or TRBD2 (6 bases each). Germline-derived CDR1 and CDR2 are SNHLY and FYNNEI. Trimming shortened V by 3 bases and J by 0 bases, and 13 bases separated the two germline ends. The CDR3 runs 16 residues.

In DNA form, the CDR3 reads TGTGCCAGCAGCTTCTCTATGAATGAGCAGTTCTTC. Translated, it gives CASSFSMNEQFF. V and J are TRBV7-3 and TRBJ2-1; unclear D gene. Trimming removed 3 bases from V and 7 bases from J, with 7 bases in between. The V gene's germline CDR1 is SGHTA and CDR2 FQGTGA. The CDR3 runs 12 residues.

CDR3 sequence: CASSLGFQGNEQYF. As DNA, the CDR3 is TGCGCCAGCAGCTTGGGATTCCAGGGTAACGAGCAGTACTTC. This chain connects TRBV5-1 to TRBJ2-7, with a tentative D call TRBD1 (5 bases). Per germline, CDR1 SGHRS and CDR2 YFSETQ. Trimming left V 0 bases short and J 5 bases short, with 12 bases between. This CDR3 spans 14 amino acids.

The V gene is TRBV7-2, the J gene TRBJ2-1, with 8 bases fitting TRBD2. V gave up 8 bases and J gave up 4 bases; unmatched junction bases: 19. Germline assignment: CDR1 SGHTA and CDR2 FQGNSA. The CDR3 covers 18 residues. This CDR3 is CASDLVSTSGSRYNEQFF. In DNA form, the CDR3 reads TGTGCCAGCGACTTAGTTAGTACTAGCGGATCAAGATACAATGAGCAGTTCTTC.

This rearrangement joins TRBV5-6 to TRBJ1-2; D is uncertain. Germline loops: CDR1 SGHDT, CDR2 YYEEEE. Trimming took 0 bases from V and 0 from J, leaving 9 bases between them. The CDR3 runs to 15 residues. This CDR3 is CASSLEGITNYGYTF. CDR3 in DNA: TGTGCCAGCAGCTTGGAGGGAATCACTAACTATGGCTACACCTTC.